The present TCR beta chain was sequenced within a study of early T cells in non-severe SARS-CoV-2 infection (dated by TCRdb to about 2021). A note on the overall study: Bulk RNA from unsorted whole blood was used for TCR sequencing, so alpha and beta chains could not be paired.

The library was made by 5' RACE. The instrument given in TCRdb is NextSeq 500. The TCR library protocol attached unique molecular identifiers to individual cDNA molecules to correct for sequencing error and PCR bias. Sequencing covered both TCR alpha and beta chains, and within each sample the abundances of alpha and beta sequences were tightly co-correlated. The study's own analysis went as follows. Decombinator V4 was used to annotate TCR sequences for V gene, J gene and CDR3. Expanded TCRs were defined as changing significantly between any two time points under a Poisson model with p below 0.0001. TCR abundances were normalised to the total number of TCRs sequenced per sample and expressed as counts per million. MAIT TCRs were defined by TRAV1-2 paired with TRAJ12, TRAJ20 or TRAJ33, and iNKT TCRs by TRAV10 paired with TRAJ18. VDJdb, accessed 1 November 2021, was searched for CMV, EBV and SARS-CoV-2 annotated TCRs, excluding TCRs annotated for multiple antigens. Using fastp at Q25 and MiXCR, TCRdb reprocessed the public reads and kept productive beta chains. For every CDR3 protein sequence, its rows merge into one entry that carries the most common genes and DNA. The V and J calls follow TCRdb's processing rather than the paper's. The sample profile shows around 57,000 distinct CDR3 sequences; 11% of them were found once. Jointly, the top ten make up about 1.5% of the sample.

V was cut back by 5 bases and J by 6 bases, leaving a gap of 11 bases between them. From the cysteine through the phenylalanine, the CDR3 covers 12 amino acids. The kept DNA is CDR3 alone, 36 bases in frame from the first base. General conclusions and limits of the study: VDJdb matching was skewed toward anti-spike CD8 responses and likely underestimated virus-specific expansions by missing private and CD4 specificities.

This was a case-control study nested in a cohort of healthcare workers in London, UK, who had nasopharyngeal swab PCR tests and blood samples taken every week. Healthcare workers were enrolled in the week of the UK lockdown, from 23 to 31 March 2020, and were followed every week for up to roughly 15 weeks. Details on this clonotype: Its antigen is still unknown. No clone much larger than this one lies a single base away; base qualities are absent.

The origin of this receptor is an adult who was a healthcare worker with PCR-confirmed SARS-CoV-2 infection or an uninfected control (not recorded which). Sequenced: whole blood. The chain couples TRBV12-3 or TRBV12-4 to TRBJ2-7; the D gene identity is not certain. The DNA is TGTGCCAGCAGTAGTTTTAAGGGCGAGCAGTACTTC. Translated, it reads CASSSFKGEQYF.